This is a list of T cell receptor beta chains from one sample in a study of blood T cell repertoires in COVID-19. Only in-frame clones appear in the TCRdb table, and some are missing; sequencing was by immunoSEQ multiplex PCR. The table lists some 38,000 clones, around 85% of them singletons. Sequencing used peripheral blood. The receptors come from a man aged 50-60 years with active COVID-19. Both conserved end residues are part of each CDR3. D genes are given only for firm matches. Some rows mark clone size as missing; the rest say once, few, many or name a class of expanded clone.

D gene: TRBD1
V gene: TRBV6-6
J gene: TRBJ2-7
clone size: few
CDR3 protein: CASIKNPGQGTYEQYF
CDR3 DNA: TGTGCCAGCATTAAAAACCCGGGACAGGGAACCTACGAGCAGTACTTC

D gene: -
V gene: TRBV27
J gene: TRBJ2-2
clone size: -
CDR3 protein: CASSPPDSWNTGELFF
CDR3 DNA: TGTGCCAGCAGTCCTCCGGACAGTTGGAACACCGGGGAGCTGTTTTTT

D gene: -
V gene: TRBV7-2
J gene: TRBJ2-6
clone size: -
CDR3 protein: CASSLVRGTARTGANVLTF
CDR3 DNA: TGTGCCAGCAGCTTAGTTCGCGGGACGGCGAGGACCGGGGCCAACGTCCTGACTTTC

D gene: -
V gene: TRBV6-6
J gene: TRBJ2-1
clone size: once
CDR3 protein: CASSYSGGTYNEQFF
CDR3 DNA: TGTGCCAGCAGTTACTCGGGGGGTACCTACAATGAGCAGTTCTTC

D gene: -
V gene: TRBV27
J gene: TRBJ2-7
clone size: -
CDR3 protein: CASKDSGRVYEQYF
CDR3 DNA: TGTGCCAGCAAAGACAGTGGACGGGTCTACGAGCAGTACTTC

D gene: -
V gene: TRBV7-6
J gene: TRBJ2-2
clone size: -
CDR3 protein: CASSLLTGNTGELFF
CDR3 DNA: TGTGCCAGCAGCTTATTGACAGGGAACACCGGGGAGCTGTTTTTT

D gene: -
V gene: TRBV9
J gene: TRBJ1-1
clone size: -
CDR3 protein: CASSARGGGTEAFF
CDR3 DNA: TGTGCCAGCAGCGCCAGGGGAGGGGGCACTGAAGCTTTCTTT

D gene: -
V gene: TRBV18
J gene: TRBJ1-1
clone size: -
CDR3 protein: CASSPAGKNTEAFF
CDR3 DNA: TGTGCCAGCTCACCGGCGGGGAAGAACACTGAAGCTTTCTTT

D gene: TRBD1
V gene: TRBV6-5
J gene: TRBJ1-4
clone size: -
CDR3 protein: CASKGTGLEKLFF
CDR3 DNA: TGTGCCAGCAAAGGGACAGGGCTAGAAAAACTGTTTTTT

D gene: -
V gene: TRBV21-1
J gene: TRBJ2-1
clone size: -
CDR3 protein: CASVPSDTRYNEQFF
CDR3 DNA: TGTGCCAGCGTTCCCTCGGACACGCGCTACAATGAGCAGTTCTTC

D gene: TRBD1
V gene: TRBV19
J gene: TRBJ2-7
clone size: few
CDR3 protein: CASSIMTGNEQYF
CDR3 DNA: TGTGCCAGTAGTATAATGACAGGGAACGAGCAGTACTTC

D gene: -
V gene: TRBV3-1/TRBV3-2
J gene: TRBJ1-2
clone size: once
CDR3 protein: CASSQGTGHRRTFYGYTF
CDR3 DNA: TGTGCCAGCAGCCAAGGAACGGGACACCGTAGAACCTTCTATGGCTACACCTTC

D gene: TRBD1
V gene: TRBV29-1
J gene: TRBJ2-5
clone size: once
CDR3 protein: CSGGQGARETQYF
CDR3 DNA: TGCAGCGGGGGACAGGGGGCGCGTGAGACCCAGTACTTC

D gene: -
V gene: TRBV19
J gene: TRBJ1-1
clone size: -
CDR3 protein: CASSISGSGDRGGFF
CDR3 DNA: TGTGCCAGTAGTATTAGTGGGAGCGGGGATCGAGGGGGTTTCTTT

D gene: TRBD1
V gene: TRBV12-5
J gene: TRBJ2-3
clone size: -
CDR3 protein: CASGWGQGGLGTQYF
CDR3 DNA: TGTGCTAGTGGTTGGGGACAGGGAGGATTGGGTACGCAGTATTTT

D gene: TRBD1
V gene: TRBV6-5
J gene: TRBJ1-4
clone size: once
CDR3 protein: CASSYSGQDHEKLFF
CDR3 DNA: TGTGCCAGCAGTTACTCCGGACAGGATCATGAAAAACTGTTTTTT

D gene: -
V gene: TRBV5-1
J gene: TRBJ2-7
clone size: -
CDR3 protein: CASTAVSGYEQYF
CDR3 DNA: TGCGCCAGTACGGCGGTCAGTGGCTACGAGCAGTACTTC

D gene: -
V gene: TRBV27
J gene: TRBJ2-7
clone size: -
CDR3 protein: CASSPSGNHEQYF
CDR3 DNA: TGTGCCAGCAGTCCGTCGGGAAACCACGAGCAGTACTTC

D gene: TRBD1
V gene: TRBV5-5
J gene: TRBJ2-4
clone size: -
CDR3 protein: CASSLPTGENIQYF
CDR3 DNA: TGTGCCAGCAGCCTGCCGACAGGGGAAAACATTCAGTACTTC

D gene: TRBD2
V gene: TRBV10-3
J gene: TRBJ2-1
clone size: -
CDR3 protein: CAISDRLAGDGGEQFF
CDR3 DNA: TGTGCCATCAGTGATCGACTAGCGGGGGACGGTGGTGAGCAGTTCTTC

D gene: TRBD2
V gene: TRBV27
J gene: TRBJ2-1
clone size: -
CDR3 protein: CASSLIGLAGAGNEQFF
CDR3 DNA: TGTGCCAGCAGCCTTATCGGTCTAGCGGGGGCGGGGAATGAGCAGTTCTTC

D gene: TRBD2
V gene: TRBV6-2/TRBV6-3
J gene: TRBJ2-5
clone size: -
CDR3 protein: CASSYVAGGGETQYF
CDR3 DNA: TGTGCCAGCAGTTATGTAGCGGGGGGCGGGGAGACCCAGTACTTC

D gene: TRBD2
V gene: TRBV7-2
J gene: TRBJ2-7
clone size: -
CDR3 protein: CASSRGLDYEQYF
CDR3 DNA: TGTGCCAGCAGTAGAGGACTAGACTACGAGCAGTACTTC

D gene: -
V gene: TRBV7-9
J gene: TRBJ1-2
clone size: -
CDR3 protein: CASSLSAQGWGYTF
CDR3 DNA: TGTGCCAGCAGCTTATCTGCGCAGGGGTGGGGCTACACCTTC

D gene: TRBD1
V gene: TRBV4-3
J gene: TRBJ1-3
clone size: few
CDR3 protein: CASSQDRDSSGNTIYF
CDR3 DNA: TGCGCCAGCAGCCAAGATCGGGACAGCTCTGGAAACACCATATATTTT

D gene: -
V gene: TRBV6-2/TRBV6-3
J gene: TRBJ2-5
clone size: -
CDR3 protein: CASSRRTDHGKTQYF
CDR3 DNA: TGTGCCAGCAGTCGGAGGACCGACCACGGAAAGACCCAGTACTTC

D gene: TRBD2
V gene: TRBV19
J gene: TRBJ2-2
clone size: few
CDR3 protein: CASSRSGGTTGELFF
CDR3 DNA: TGTGCCAGTAGTAGGAGCGGGGGCACTACCGGGGAGCTGTTTTTT

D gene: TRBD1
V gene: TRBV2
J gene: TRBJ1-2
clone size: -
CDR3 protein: CASSATGQGGYTF
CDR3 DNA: TGTGCCAGCAGTGCGACAGGGCAAGGGGGCTACACCTTC

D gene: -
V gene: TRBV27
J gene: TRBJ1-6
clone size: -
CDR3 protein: CASSAGLYSPLHF
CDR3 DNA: TGTGCCAGCAGTGCGGGGCTATATTCACCCCTCCACTTT

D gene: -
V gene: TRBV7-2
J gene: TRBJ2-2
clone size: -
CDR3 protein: CASSLGEGDTGELFF
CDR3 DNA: TGTGCCAGCAGCTTAGGGGAGGGGGACACCGGGGAGCTGTTTTTT

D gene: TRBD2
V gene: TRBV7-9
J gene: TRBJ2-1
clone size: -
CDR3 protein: CASSFPRGLAAYNEQFF
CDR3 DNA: TGTGCCAGCAGCTTCCCCCGAGGACTAGCGGCGTACAATGAGCAGTTCTTC

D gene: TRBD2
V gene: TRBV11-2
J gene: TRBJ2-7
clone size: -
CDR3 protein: CASSFGAGGSYEQYF
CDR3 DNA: TGTGCCAGCAGCTTCGGAGCGGGGGGCTCCTACGAGCAGTACTTC

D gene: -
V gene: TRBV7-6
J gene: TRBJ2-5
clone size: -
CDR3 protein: CASSPRDTRSETQYF
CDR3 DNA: TGTGCCAGCAGCCCCCGGGACACGCGTAGCGAGACCCAGTACTTC

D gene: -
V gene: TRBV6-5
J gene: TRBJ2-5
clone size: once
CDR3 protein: CASSYSAYRETQYF
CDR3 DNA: TGTGCCAGCAGTTACTCTGCCTATCGGGAGACCCAGTACTTC

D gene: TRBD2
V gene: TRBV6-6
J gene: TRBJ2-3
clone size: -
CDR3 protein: CASSYQAGGEDTQYF
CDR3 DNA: TGTGCCAGCAGTTACCAAGCGGGGGGCGAGGATACGCAGTATTTT

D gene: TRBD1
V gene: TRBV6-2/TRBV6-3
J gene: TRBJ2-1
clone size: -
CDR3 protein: CASSTGTGRVF
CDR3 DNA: TGTGCCAGCAGTACCGGGACAGGGAGGGTCTTC

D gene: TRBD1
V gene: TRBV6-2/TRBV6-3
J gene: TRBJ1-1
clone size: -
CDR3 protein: CASSYISQGARNTEAFF
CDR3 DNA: TGTGCCAGCAGTTACATTTCTCAGGGGGCGCGGAACACTGAAGCTTTCTTT

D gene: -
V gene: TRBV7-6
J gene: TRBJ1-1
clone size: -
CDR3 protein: CASSLGAWGVHTEAFF
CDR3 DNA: TGTGCCAGCAGCTTAGGGGCCTGGGGGGTACACACTGAAGCTTTCTTT

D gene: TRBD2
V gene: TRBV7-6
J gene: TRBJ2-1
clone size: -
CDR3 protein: CASSAGTSGGSEQFF
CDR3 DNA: TGTGCCAGCAGCGCGGGGACTAGCGGGGGGAGTGAGCAGTTCTTC

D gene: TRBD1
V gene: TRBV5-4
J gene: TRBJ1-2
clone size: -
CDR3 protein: CASSLGSGGDNGYTF
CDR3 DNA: TGTGCCAGCAGCTTAGGGTCAGGGGGCGATAATGGCTACACCTTC

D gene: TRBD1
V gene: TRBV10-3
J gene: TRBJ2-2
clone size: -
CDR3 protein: CAITPGQGVSEELFF
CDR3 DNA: TGTGCCATCACCCCCGGACAGGGCGTTTCCGAGGAGCTGTTTTTT

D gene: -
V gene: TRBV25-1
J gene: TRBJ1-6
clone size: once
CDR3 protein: CASSDARDNSPLHF
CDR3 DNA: TGTGCCAGCAGTGACGCCCGGGATAATTCACCCCTCCACTTT

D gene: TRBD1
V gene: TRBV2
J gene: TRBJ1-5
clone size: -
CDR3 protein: CASSELRTGGNQPQHF
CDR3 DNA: TGTGCCAGCAGTGAACTTAGGACAGGGGGCAATCAGCCCCAGCATTTT

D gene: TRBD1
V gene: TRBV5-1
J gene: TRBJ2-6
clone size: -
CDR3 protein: CASSWGTGAPSGANVLTF
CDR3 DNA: TGCGCCAGCAGCTGGGGGACAGGGGCCCCCTCTGGGGCCAACGTCCTGACTTTC

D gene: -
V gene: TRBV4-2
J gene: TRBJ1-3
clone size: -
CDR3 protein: CASSRVLTQGIITSSGNTIYF
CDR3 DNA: TGTGCCAGCAGCCGGGTTCTTACTCAGGGCATCATTACAAGCTCTGGAAACACCATATATTTT

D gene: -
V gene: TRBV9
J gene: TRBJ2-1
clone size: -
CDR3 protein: CASSPHYESYNEQFF
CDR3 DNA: TGTGCCAGCAGCCCTCACTACGAAAGCTACAATGAGCAGTTCTTC

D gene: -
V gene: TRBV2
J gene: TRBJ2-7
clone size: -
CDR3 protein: CASRRDYSSYEQYF
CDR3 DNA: TGTGCCAGCCGCCGAGACTACTCCTCCTACGAGCAGTACTTC

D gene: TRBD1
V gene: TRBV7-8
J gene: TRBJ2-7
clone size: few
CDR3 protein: CASSLNAGTAYEQYF
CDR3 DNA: TGTGCCAGCAGCTTAAACGCCGGGACAGCCTACGAGCAGTACTTC

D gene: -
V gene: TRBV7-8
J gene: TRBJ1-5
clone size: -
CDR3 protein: CASSPLQGDFNQPQHF
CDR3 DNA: TGTGCCAGCAGCCCCTTACAGGGAGACTTCAATCAGCCCCAGCATTTT

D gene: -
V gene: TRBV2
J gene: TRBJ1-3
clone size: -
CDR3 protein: CASSGDSPGNTIYF
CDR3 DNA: TGTGCCAGCAGTGGAGACAGTCCTGGAAACACCATATATTTT

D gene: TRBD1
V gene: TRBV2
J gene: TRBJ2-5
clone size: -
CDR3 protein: CASRTGDQETQYF
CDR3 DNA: TGTGCCAGCAGGACAGGGGACCAAGAGACCCAGTACTTC

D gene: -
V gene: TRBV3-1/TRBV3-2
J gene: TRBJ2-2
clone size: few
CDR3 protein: CASSQYGVINTGELFF
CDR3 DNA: TGTGCCAGCAGCCAATACGGGGTGATAAACACCGGGGAGCTGTTTTTT

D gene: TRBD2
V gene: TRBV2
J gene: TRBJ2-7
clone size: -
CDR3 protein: CASSKSTSGGEQYF
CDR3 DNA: TGTGCCAGCAGTAAGAGCACTAGCGGCGGCGAGCAGTACTTC

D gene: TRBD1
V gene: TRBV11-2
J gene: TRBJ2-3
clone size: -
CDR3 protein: CASSPRGPLLEVTDTQYF
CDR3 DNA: TGTGCCAGCAGCCCCAGGGGGCCCCTACTTGAGGTCACAGATACGCAGTATTTT